Below, 28 T cell receptor beta chains from the same sample are listed, as sequenced in a study of neurological immune-mediated disorders. Time point in this sample: longitudinal time-point 3. TCRdb reprocessed the 5' RACE reads via MiXCR and lists one record per CDR3 protein. Among some 55,000 distinct CDR3 sequences listed, 6.5% to 8.5% were seen once. Input material: PBMCs. These TCRs come from a woman between 40 and 50 years old in good health.

At least ten counts were recorded for this clonotype. V usage is TRBV13 and J usage is TRBJ2-1, with 7 bases matching TRBD2. Germline V lookup: CDR1 PRHDT, CDR2 FYEKMQ (reference sequence). V shed 6 bases and J 6 bases; nucleotides not matched to a gene: 17. The CDR3 has 17 residues. The chain's CDR3 is CASRHRTRRVSGNEQFF. The CDR3 DNA follows: TGTGCCAGCAGACACCGGACTAGAAGGGTCTCTGGCAATGAGCAGTTCTTC.

This clonotype was detected ten times or more. The rearrangement joins TRBV27 to TRBJ2-3; possibly TRBD1 for D (5 bases). The CDR3 loop spans 15 amino acids. The V gene lost 5 bases and the J gene lost 2 bases, with 14 bases spanning the gap. Germline CDR1 is MNHEY and CDR2 is SMNVEV (reference sequence). The CDR3 DNA is TGTGCCAGCAGTCTAGACAGTGGATACACAGATACGCAGTATTTT. It encodes CASSLDSGYTDTQYF.

The chain links TRBV10-3 to TRBJ2-4, with 7 positions matching TRBD1. Per germline, CDR1 ENHRY and CDR2 SYGVKD. V lost 5 bases to trimming and J lost 7 bases; unmatched junction nucleotides: 11. CDR3 length: 15 amino acids. The chain's CDR3 is CAISTTGFESNIQYF. For the CDR3, the DNA is TGTGCCATCAGTACGACAGGGTTTGAATCCAACATTCAGTACTTC.

This clonotype was counted many times. This chain uses TRBV29-1 with TRBJ2-4; D is unresolved. The germline V gene has CDR1 SQVTM and CDR2 ANQGSEA. CDR3 length: 17 amino acids. V lost 1 base and J lost 0, with 16 bases in between. CDR3 protein: CSVEGFIEHLAKNIQYF. CDR3 nucleotides: TGCAGCGTTGAAGGTTTCATAGAACACCTAGCCAAAAACATTCAGTACTTC. Drawing the rest from reference TRBV29-1 and TRBJ2-4, the complete variable domain is SAVISQKPSRDICQRGTSLTIQCQVDSQVTMMFWYRQQPGQSLTLIATANQGSEATYESGFVIDKFPISRPNLTFSTLTVSNMSPEDSSIYLCSVEGFIEHLAKNIQYFGAGTRLSVL.

This clonotype was observed at least ten times. CDR3 in amino acids: CSAVGTGRGWETQYF. DNA for the CDR3: TGCAGTGCCGTTGGGACAGGGAGAGGATGGGAGACCCAGTACTTC. The chain carries TRBV20-1 and TRBJ2-5; 9 positions match TRBD1. V was clipped by 6 bases and J by 5 bases; unmatched bases: 13. The germline V gene encodes CDR1 DFQATT and CDR2 SNEGSKA (reference sequence). The length of the CDR3 is 15 residues.

This clonotype was picked up many times. This chain connects TRBV7-3 to TRBJ2-6; no definite D call. CDR3 size: 15 residues. The germline V gene has CDR1 SGHTA and CDR2 FQGTGA. V shed 2 bases and J shed 2 bases, with 7 bases lying between them. The CDR3 DNA follows: TGTGCCAGCAGCTTAGATAGGGCTGGGGCCAACGTCCTGACTTTC. Protein sequence: CASSLDRAGANVLTF.

Many counts were recorded for this clonotype. V and J are TRBV7-9 and TRBJ1-2; D unresolved. V lost 0 bases, J lost 2 bases, and 10 bases lay in between. In germline, CDR1 is SEHNR, CDR2 FQNEAQ (reference sequence). CDR3 size: 15 residues. The CDR3 DNA sequence: TGTGCCAGCAGCTTAGCCGAGGAACCCAACTATGGCTACACCTTC. It codes for CASSLAEEPNYGYTF.

This clonotype appeared many times. The CDR3 coding sequence is TGTGCCAGCAGCGCCAATAGACAGGGCCGCACTGAAGCTTTCTTT. Translated: CASSANRQGRTEAFF. The chain is built from TRBV9 and TRBJ1-1; 7 positions match TRBD1. V dropped 3 bases and J dropped 4; count of bases not matched to a gene: 9. CDR1 is SGDLS, CDR2 YYNGEE, per germline. The CDR3 extends over 15 amino acids.

Many counts were recorded for this clonotype. The chain couples TRBV28 to TRBJ2-3; D not certain. Trimming cost V 3 bases and J 7 bases, with 5 bases left between them. Looked up from germline, CDR1 is MDHEN and CDR2 is SYDVKM. This CDR3 is built from 11 residues. CDR3 sequence reads: CASSFLNTQYF. The DNA of the CDR3 is TGTGCCAGCAGTTTCCTCAATACGCAGTATTTT.

This sequence joins TRBV20-1 and TRBJ2-7; D perhaps matches TRBD1 (5 bases). This CDR3 region has 13 residues. Germline loops: CDR1 DFQATT, CDR2 SNEGSKA (reference sequence). Trimming stripped 5 bases from V and 3 bases from J, with 14 bases between. The DNA of the CDR3 is TGCAGTGCTGCCGTAGGGGTTAACTACGAGCAGTACTTC. Translating gives CSAAVGVNYEQYF.

With respect to this clonotype: This may be a read error, as it is one base from a much larger clone. The CDR3 nucleotides read TGTGCCAGCACCCCAGGGAGGAGGGCCAAAAACATTCAGAACTTC. Amino acids: CASTPGRRAKNIQNF. The V gene is TRBV3-1, the J gene TRBJ2-4; maybe TRBD2 (6 bases). This CDR3 region has 15 residues. CDR1 and CDR2 (germline): LGHDT, YNNKEL (reference sequence).

This clonotype was recorded a few times. V and J are TRBV7-2 and TRBJ1-5; TRBD1 might be the D (5 bases). Deletions cut 5 bases from V and 3 bases from J, with 11 bases between. CDR1 is SGHTA, CDR2 FQGNSA, per germline. The CDR3 extends over 14 amino acids. CDR3 coding DNA: TGTGCCAGCAGCCGGGACGAAAACAATCAGCCCCAGCATTTT. Protein: CASSRDENNQPQHF.

The J gene is TRBJ1-6, the V gene TRBV3-1; D perhaps matches TRBD1 (5 bases). V was pared by 2 bases and J by 6 bases, with 8 bases between. Germline V gene data show CDR1 as LGHDT and CDR2 as YNNKEL (reference sequence). CDR3 length: 14 amino acids. CDR3 DNA sequence: TGTGCCAGCAGCCAATGGAGGGGTAATTCACCCCTCCACTTT. Its translation: CASSQWRGNSPLHF. Looking up the rest from reference TRBV3-1 and TRBJ1-6 gives the full variable domain: DTAVSQTPKYLVTQMGNDKSIKCEQNLGHDTMYWYKQDSKKFLKIMFSYNNKELIINETVPNRFSPKSPDKAHLNLHINSLELGDSAVYFCASSQWRGNSPLHFGNGTRLTVT.

V is TRBV7-8 and J is TRBJ1-5; no reliable D call. V dropped 5 bases and J dropped 1 base, with 12 bases sitting between them. The CDR3 is 15 residues long. Germline-derived CDR1 and CDR2 are SGHVS and FQNEAQ. The CDR3 here is CASSPRVGSNQPQHF. The CDR3 coding sequence is TGTGCCAGCAGCCCAAGGGTTGGGAGCAATCAGCCCCAGCATTTT.

This clonotype has ten or more counts. This chain links TRBV12-3 or TRBV12-4 with TRBJ2-2; D might be TRBD1 (6 bases). This CDR3 is built from 15 residues. Trimming left V 7 bases short and J 3 bases short, with 15 bases between. The DNA for the CDR3 is TGTGCCAGCACCCTCCGGACAGTGGACACCGGGGAGCTGTTTTTT. This translates into CASTLRTVDTGELFF.

This clonotype showed up many times. The gene calls are TRBV7-9 and TRBJ2-1; D uncertain. CDR3 length: 12 residues. The V gene's germline CDR1 is SEHNR and CDR2 FQNEAQ (reference sequence). Trimming pared 5 bases from V and 9 bases from J, leaving 11 bases between. The DNA of the CDR3 is TGTGCCAGCAGCCCCGCCCGGCGTGAGCAGTTCTTC. Encoded protein: CASSPARREQFF.

Concerning this clonotype itself: A read error may produce the germline difference seen at one junction end. CDR3 loop: CASSQERPDFYEQCF. CDR3 sequence (DNA): TGCGCCAGCAGCCAAGAAAGGCCAGATTTCTACGAGCAGTGCTTC. The chain joins TRBV4-3 to TRBJ2-7; no reliable D call. The CDR3 sequence is 15 residues long. Germline loops: CDR1 LGHNA, CDR2 YSLEER.

This clonotype was counted many times. This sequence joins TRBV4-3 and TRBJ2-2; 8 bases align to TRBD1. The germline gives CDR1 LGHNA, CDR2 YSLEER. V trimming: 5 bases; J trimming: 2 bases; junction bases outside the gene matches: 7. CDR3 length: 16 amino acids. CDR3 region: CASSSRAGGNTGELFF. The CDR3 DNA sequence: TGCGCCAGCAGCTCCAGGGCAGGGGGCAACACCGGGGAGCTGTTTTTT.

The sample holds many counts of this clonotype. This chain links TRBV3-1 with TRBJ2-1; 7 bases line up with TRBD2. The CDR3 runs to 13 residues. V gave up 1 base and J gave up 15 bases; unmatched junction bases: 9. Germline CDR1 is LGHDT and CDR2 is YNNKEL (reference sequence). The CDR3 is CASSQGLNRGRFF. CDR3 sequence (DNA): TGTGCCAGCAGCCAAGGTCTCAACCGCGGGAGGTTCTTC.

About this clonotype itself: Given a much more abundant clone one base away, this may be a read error. The chain joins TRBV5-1 to TRBJ1-1, with no clear D. CDR1 and CDR2 from the germline V gene are SGHRS and YFSETQ. Trimming took 4 bases from V and 6 from J, leaving 10 bases between them. The CDR3 spans 12 residues. CDR3 in DNA: TGCGCCAGCAGCAAAGGGTCCGCTGAAGCTTTCTTT. This translates into CASSKGSAEAFF.

This clonotype was counted at least ten times. The CDR3, as DNA: TGCGCCAGCGGGGTCCGCTACAACAATGAGCAGTTCTTC. Amino acid sequence: CASGVRYNNEQFF. This chain joins TRBV5-1 and TRBJ2-1; D gene ambiguous. Per the germline V gene, CDR1 is SGHRS and CDR2 is YFSETQ. This CDR3 has 13 amino acids. V was cut by 7 bases and J by 5 bases, with 13 bases left in between.

This clonotype was counted at least ten times. CDR3 nucleotides: TGCGCCAGCAGGGCAGGGACGGGTGGAGAGACTGAAGCTTTCTTT. Translating it yields CASRAGTGGETEAFF. The V gene is TRBV4-3, the J gene TRBJ1-1; tentative D call: TRBD1 (5 bases). The V gene lost 6 bases and the J gene lost 5 bases, with 19 bases spanning the gap. The CDR3 is made up of 15 amino acids. CDR1 and CDR2 from the germline V gene are LGHNA and YSLEER.

The chain employs TRBV7-2 and TRBJ2-1, with D maybe TRBD2 (6 bases). Per the germline V gene, CDR1 is SGHTA and CDR2 is FQGNSA. Trimming cost V 4 bases and J 0 bases, with 13 bases left between them. This CDR3 comprises 16 residues. CDR3 sequence: CASSWDWLSSYNEQFF. The CDR3 bases are TGTGCCAGCAGCTGGGACTGGCTTTCCTCCTACAATGAGCAGTTCTTC.

This clonotype showed up many times. This chain joins TRBV14 and TRBJ1-4, with 7 positions matching TRBD1. CDR3 size: 15 residues. CDR1 and CDR2 from the germline V gene are SGHDN and FVKESK. After removal of 4 bases from V and 6 bases from J, the junction contained 8 bases not matched to a gene. The CDR3 protein is CASSPSGGSYEKLFF. In nucleotides, the CDR3 is TGTGCCAGCAGCCCATCAGGGGGGAGTTATGAAAAACTGTTTTTT.

This clonotype was seen repeatedly, ten times or more. The chain links TRBV6-5 to TRBJ1-1; possibly TRBD1 for D (5 bases). Between the trimmed V and J ends, which lost 2 bases and 7 bases, there was a span of 11 bases. Germline V gene sequence: CDR1 MNHEY, CDR2 SVGAGI. This CDR3 contains 13 residues. The CDR3 region is CASSYPNRREAFF. In nucleotides, the CDR3 is TGTGCCAGCAGTTACCCGAACAGGCGTGAAGCTTTCTTT.

This clonotype was detected ten times or more. V gene TRBV7-2 combines with J gene TRBJ2-1; 13 bases line up with TRBD2. Trimming at V came to 2 bases and at J to 6 bases, leaving 1 base not matched to a gene. This CDR3 is built from 15 residues. Germline loops: CDR1 SGHTA, CDR2 FQGNSA. The CDR3 spells CASSLWTSGSNEQFF. The CDR3 coding sequence is TGTGCCAGCAGCTTATGGACTAGCGGGAGCAATGAGCAGTTCTTC.

This clonotype was detected many times. The gene calls are TRBV4-2 and TRBJ2-3; D gene unclear. V lost 0 bases and J 8 bases, leaving 9 bases between the germline ends. Germline assignment: CDR1 LGHNA and CDR2 YNFKEQ. The CDR3 covers 13 residues. CDR3 in amino acids: CASSQEVIRTQYF. CDR3 nucleotides: TGTGCCAGCAGCCAAGAAGTCATCCGTACGCAGTATTTT.

This clonotype was counted at least ten times. The genes are TRBV12-3 or TRBV12-4 and TRBJ2-1; D possibly corresponds to TRBD1 (6 bases). Trimming took off 6 bases at V and 9 bases at J, with 18 bases between the two ends. The CDR3 is 14 residues long. CDR3 nucleotides: TGTGCCAGCAGCCTAATTACAGGGTTCGGTGAGCAGTTCTTC. Residues: CASSLITGFGEQFF.